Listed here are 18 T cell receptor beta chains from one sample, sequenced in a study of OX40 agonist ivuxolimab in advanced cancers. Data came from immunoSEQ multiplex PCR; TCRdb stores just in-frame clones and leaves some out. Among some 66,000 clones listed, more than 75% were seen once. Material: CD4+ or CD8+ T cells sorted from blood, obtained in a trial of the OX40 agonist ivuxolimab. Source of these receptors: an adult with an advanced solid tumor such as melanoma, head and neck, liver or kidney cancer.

In DNA form, the CDR3 reads TGCGCCAGCAGAGGCCAGCCCAATGAAAAACTGTTTTTT. Translation: CASRGQPNEKLFF. The chain links TRBV4-3 to TRBJ1-4; unclear D gene. The CDR3 length is 13 residues. The V and J ends lost 6 bases and 5 bases respectively, with 10 bases between them. Germline V gene lookup returns CDR1 LGHNA and CDR2 YSLEER.

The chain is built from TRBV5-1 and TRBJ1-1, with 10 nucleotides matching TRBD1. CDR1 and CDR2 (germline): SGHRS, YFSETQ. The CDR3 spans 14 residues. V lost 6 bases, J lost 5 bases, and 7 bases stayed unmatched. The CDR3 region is CASNWGQGKTEAFF. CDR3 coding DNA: TGCGCCAGCAATTGGGGACAGGGGAAAACTGAAGCTTTCTTT.

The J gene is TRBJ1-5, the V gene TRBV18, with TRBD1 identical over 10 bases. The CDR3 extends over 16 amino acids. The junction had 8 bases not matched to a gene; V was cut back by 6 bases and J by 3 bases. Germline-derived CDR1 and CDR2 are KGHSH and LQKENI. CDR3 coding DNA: TGTGCCAGCTCGCCAGAGACAGGGGGCCTCAATCAGCCCCAGCATTTT. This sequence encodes CASSPETGGLNQPQHF.

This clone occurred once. CDR3 residues: CASTGQGRVNEQFF. CDR3 DNA sequence: TGTGCCAGCACTGGACAGGGTAGGGTAAATGAGCAGTTCTTC. The V gene is TRBV2, the J gene TRBJ2-1, with TRBD1 identical over 8 bases. The length of the CDR3 is 14 residues. V trimming: 7 bases; J trimming: 7 bases; junction bases outside the gene matches: 9. Germline CDR1 and CDR2: SNHLY and FYNNEI.

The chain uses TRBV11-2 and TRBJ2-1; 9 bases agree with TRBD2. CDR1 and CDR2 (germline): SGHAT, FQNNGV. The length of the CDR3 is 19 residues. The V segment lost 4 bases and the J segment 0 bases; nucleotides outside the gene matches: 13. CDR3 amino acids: CASSSFLRGGASSYNEQFF. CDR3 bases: TGTGCCAGCAGCTCCTTCCTCCGCGGGGGGGCTAGCTCCTACAATGAGCAGTTCTTC.

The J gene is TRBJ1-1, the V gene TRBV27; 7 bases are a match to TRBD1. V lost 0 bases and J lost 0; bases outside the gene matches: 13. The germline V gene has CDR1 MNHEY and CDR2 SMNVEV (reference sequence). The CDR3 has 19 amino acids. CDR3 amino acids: CASSLSPVQGPTMNTEAFF. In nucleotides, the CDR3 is TGTGCCAGCAGTTTATCCCCTGTACAGGGGCCGACCATGAACACTGAAGCTTTCTTT.

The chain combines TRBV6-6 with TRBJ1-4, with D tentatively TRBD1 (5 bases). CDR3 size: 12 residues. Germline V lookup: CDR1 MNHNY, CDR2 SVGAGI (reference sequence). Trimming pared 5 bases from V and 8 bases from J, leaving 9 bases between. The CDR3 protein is CASSQGGEKLFF. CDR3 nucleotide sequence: TGTGCCAGCAGTCAGGGTGGGGAAAAACTGTTTTTT.

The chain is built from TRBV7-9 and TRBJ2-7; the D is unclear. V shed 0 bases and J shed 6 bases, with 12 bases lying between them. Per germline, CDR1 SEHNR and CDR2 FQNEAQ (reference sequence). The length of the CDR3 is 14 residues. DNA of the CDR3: TGTGCCAGCAGCTTAGCCAGCGAGGTGGGCGAGCAGTACTTC. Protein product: CASSLASEVGEQYF.

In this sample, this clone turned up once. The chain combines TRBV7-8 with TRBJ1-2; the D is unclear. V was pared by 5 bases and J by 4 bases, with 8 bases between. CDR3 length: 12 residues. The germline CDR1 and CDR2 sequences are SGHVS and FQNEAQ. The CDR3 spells CASSPETYGYTF. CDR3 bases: TGTGCCAGCAGCCCAGAAACCTATGGCTACACCTTC. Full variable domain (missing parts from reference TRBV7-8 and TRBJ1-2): GAGVSQSPRYKVAKRGQDVALRCDPISGHVSLFWYQQALGQGPEFLTYFQNEAQLDKSGLPSDRFFAERPEGSVSTLKIQRTQQEDSAVYLCASSPETYGYTFGSGTRLTVV.

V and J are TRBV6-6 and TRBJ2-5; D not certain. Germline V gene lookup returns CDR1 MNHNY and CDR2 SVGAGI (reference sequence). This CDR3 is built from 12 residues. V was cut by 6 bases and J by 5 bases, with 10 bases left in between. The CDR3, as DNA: TGTGCCAGCAGCGGCCCCTCTGAGACCCAGTACTTC. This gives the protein CASSGPSETQYF.

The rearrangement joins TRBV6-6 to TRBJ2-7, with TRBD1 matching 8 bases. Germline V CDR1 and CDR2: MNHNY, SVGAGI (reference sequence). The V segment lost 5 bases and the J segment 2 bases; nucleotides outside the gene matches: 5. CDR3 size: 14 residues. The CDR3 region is CASSRDRLTYEQYF. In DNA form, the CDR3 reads TGTGCCAGCAGTCGGGACAGGCTGACCTACGAGCAGTACTTC.

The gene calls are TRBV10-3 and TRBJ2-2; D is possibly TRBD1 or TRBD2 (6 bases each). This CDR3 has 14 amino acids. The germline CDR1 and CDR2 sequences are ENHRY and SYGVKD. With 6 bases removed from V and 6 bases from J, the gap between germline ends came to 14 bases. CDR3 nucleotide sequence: TGTGCCATCAGAGGGGGGCCGGAGGCCGGGGAGCTGTTTTTT. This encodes CAIRGGPEAGELFF.

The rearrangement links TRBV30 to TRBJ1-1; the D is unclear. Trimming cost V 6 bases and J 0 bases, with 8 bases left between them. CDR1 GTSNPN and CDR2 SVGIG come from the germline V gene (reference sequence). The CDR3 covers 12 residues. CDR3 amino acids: CACTPMNTEAFF. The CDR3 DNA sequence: TGTGCCTGTACCCCTATGAACACTGAAGCTTTCTTT.

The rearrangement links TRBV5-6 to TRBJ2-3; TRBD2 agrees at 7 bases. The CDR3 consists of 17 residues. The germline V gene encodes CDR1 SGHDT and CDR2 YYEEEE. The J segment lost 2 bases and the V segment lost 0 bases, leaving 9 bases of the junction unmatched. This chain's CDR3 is CASSLAGRRPTTDTQYF. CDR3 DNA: TGTGCCAGCAGCTTGGCCGGGAGGCGCCCAACCACAGATACGCAGTATTTT.

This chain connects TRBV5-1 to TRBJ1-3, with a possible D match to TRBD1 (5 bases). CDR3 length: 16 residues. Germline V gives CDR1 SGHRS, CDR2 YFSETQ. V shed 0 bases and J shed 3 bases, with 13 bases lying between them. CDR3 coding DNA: TGCGCCAGCAGCTTGGGGGCCAGGGTGGTTGGAAACACCATATATTTT. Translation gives CASSLGARVVGNTIYF.

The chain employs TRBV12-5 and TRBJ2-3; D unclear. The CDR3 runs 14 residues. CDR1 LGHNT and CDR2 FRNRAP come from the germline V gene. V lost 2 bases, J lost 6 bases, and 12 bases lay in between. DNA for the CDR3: TGTGCTAGTGGTTTGACGACTGTAGGGGATACGCAGTATTTT. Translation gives CASGLTTVGDTQYF.

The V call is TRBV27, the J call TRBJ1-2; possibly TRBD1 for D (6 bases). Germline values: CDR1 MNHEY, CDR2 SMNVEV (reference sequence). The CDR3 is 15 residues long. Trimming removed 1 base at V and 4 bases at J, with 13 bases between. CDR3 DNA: TGTGCCAGCAGTTTATGGGGGGGCGGCTCCTATGGCTACACCTTC. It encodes CASSLWGGGSYGYTF.

This CDR3 is CASSGDDGISGNTIYF. CDR3 in DNA: TGTGCCAGCAGCGGCGACGACGGAATCTCTGGAAACACCATATATTTT. This chain uses TRBV25-1 with TRBJ1-3; D gene uncertain. Germline CDR1 and CDR2: MGHDK and SYGVNS. This CDR3 region has 16 residues. Deletions cut 6 bases from V and 0 bases from J, with 15 bases between.